These T cell receptor beta chains were read from a single sample in a study of post-analysis software for immune sequencing data. Each CDR3 protein gets one entry after TCRdb re-called the PCR reads with MiXCR. There are about 770,000 distinct CDR3 sequences in the sample; 46% occur only once, and roughly 4.9% lies in the top ten. Sequenced input: blood. These receptors all come from a girl aged 10-17 years with multiple sclerosis. CDR3s include the opening cysteine and the closing phenylalanine or tryptophan. A D gene is named only where the DNA matches it firmly.

CDR3 length: 15; V gene: TRBV12-3/TRBV12-4; D gene: .; CDR3 protein: CASSLEEKVNSPLHF
CDR3 length: 17; V gene: TRBV7-9; D gene: TRBD2; CDR3 protein: CASRPGTSGRLYNEQFF
CDR3 length: 15; V gene: TRBV7-2; D gene: .; CDR3 protein: CASSTGRDSSYEQYF
CDR3 length: 11; V gene: TRBV2; D gene: .; CDR3 protein: CASVETYEQYF
CDR3 length: 14; V gene: TRBV12-3/TRBV12-4; D gene: TRBD1; CDR3 protein: CASTLDRDASPLHF
CDR3 length: 13; V gene: TRBV9; D gene: .; CDR3 protein: CASSVGNSFTLTF
CDR3 length: 15; V gene: TRBV29-1; D gene: .; CDR3 protein: CSVVFGQRVYNEQFF
CDR3 length: 15; V gene: TRBV7-6; D gene: .; CDR3 protein: CASSLEERSYNERFF
CDR3 length: 14; V gene: TRBV6-5; D gene: TRBD2; CDR3 protein: CATRRGVGTDTQYF
CDR3 length: 15; V gene: TRBV5-1; D gene: TRBD1; CDR3 protein: CASSLGGRGHTEAFF
CDR3 length: 13; V gene: TRBV29-1; D gene: .; CDR3 protein: CSGNTGGTYEQYF
CDR3 length: 12; V gene: TRBV27; D gene: TRBD2; CDR3 protein: CASSQRGYEQYF
CDR3 length: 15; V gene: TRBV7-2; D gene: TRBD2; CDR3 protein: CASSPGTSVAYEQYF
CDR3 length: 12; V gene: TRBV29-1; D gene: .; CDR3 protein: CSVDQGGNGYTF
CDR3 length: 17; V gene: TRBV24-1; D gene: TRBD2; CDR3 protein: CATSDSWLTSGGNEQFF
CDR3 length: 15; V gene: TRBV28; D gene: .; CDR3 protein: CASSLAYRHSYGYTF
CDR3 length: 12; V gene: TRBV12-3/TRBV12-4; D gene: .; CDR3 protein: CASSSSRDTQYF
CDR3 length: 13; V gene: TRBV24-1; D gene: TRBD1; CDR3 protein: CATSERQGSEQYF
CDR3 length: 12; V gene: TRBV20-1; D gene: .; CDR3 protein: CSARSQPSEQYF
CDR3 length: 14; V gene: TRBV6-5; D gene: .; CDR3 protein: CASSLFAGHNEQFF
CDR3 length: 15; V gene: TRBV7-6; D gene: TRBD2; CDR3 protein: CASSLEGLASYEQYF